The clone carrying this T cell receptor (beta chain) was recorded at least ten times. The target antigen is unknown. The data originate from a study of neurological immune-mediated disorders. The time point was: longitudinal time-point 2. Unsorted libraries were prepared from 2 million PBMCs held at -80 C. Study-wide results and limits: Patients with HTLV-1-associated myelopathy had the highest level of TCR clonal expansion, whereas patients with multiple sclerosis had the lowest level, falling beneath the level found in healthy controls. Across subjects, expanded clones had no CDR3 amino acid sequences in common, pointing to private repertoires in all groups.

Germline loops: CDR1 MGHRA, CDR2 YSYEKL. V was shortened by 1 base and J by 4 bases, with 5 bases between the two germline ends. The CDR3 consists of 13 residues. Synthesis of cDNA was performed by 5'RACE using 10-nucleotide random UMIs. TCRdb called the 5' RACE reads again in MiXCR, with one record for every CDR3 protein. The data show roughly 34,000 distinct CDR3 sequences, approximately 13% seen once. The V and J genes are TRBV4-1 and TRBJ1-3; the D is unclear. The source material was PBMCs. This receptor was obtained from a woman between 40 and 50 years old in good health. The CDR3 sequence is CASSQVLGNTIYF. CDR3 coding DNA: TGCGCCAGCAGCCAAGTCCTGGGAAACACCATATATTTT.